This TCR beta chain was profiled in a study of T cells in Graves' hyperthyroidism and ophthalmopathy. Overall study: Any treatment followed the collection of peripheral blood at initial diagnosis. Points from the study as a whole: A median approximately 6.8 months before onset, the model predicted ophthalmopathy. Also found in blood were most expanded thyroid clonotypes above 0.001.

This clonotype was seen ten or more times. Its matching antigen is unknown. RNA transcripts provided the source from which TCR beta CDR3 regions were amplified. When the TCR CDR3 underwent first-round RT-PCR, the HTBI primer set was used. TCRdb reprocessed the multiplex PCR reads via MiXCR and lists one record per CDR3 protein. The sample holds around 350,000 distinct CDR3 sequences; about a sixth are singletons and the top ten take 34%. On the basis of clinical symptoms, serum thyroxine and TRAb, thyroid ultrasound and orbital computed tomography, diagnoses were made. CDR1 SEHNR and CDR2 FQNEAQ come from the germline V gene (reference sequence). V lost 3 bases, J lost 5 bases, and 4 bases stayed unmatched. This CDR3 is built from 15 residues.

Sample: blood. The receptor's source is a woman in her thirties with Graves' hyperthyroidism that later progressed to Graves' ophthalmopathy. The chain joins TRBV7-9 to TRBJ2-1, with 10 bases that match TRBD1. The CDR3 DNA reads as TGTGCCAGCAGCTTTGGACAGGGGGGGAACAATGAGCAGTTCTTC. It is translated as CASSFGQGGNNEQFF.